Given below is one TCR beta chain in context. Its cognate antigen is unknown. One end of the junction fails to match germline, which may point to a read error. The entry originates in a study of cytomegalovirus exposure and HLA in healthy donors. Overall study findings and caveats: In vitro data verified three CMV-associated chains as specific for CMV antigens. Earlier findings revealed that most TCR beta V segments proved productive either about 87% or about 30% of the time.

Primers for the PCR totalled 60 Vbeta and 13 Jbeta. Produced via immunoSEQ multiplex PCR; TCRdb's table is partial and in-frame only. Here the sample spans around 100,000 clones, around 61% being singletons. The CDR3 loop spans 16 amino acids. Germline V gene data show CDR1 as SSHAT and CDR2 as FNYEAQ (reference sequence). The chain recombines TRBV7-7 with TRBJ2-5, with 11 bases matching TRBD2. This TCR derives from a woman aged 45-59 years in good health and CMV-seronegative. The material sequenced was PBMCs. The CDR3 spells CASSMGTSGGLETQYF. The CDR3 coding sequence is TGTGCTAGCAGCATGGGGACTAGCGGTGGTCTGGAGACCCAGTACTTC.